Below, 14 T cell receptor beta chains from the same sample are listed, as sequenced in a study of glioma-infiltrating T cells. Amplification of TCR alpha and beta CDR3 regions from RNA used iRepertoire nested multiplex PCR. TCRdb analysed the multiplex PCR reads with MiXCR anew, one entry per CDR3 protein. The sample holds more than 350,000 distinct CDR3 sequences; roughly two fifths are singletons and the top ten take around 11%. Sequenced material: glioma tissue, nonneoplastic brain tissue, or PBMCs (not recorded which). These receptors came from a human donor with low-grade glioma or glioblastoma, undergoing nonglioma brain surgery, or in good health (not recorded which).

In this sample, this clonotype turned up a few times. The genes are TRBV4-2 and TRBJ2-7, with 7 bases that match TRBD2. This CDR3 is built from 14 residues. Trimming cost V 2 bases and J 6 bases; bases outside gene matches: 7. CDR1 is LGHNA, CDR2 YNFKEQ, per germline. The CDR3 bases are TGTGCCAGCAGCCAATTAGGGGAGGGGTCCGAGCAGTACTTC. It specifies CASSQLGEGSEQYF.

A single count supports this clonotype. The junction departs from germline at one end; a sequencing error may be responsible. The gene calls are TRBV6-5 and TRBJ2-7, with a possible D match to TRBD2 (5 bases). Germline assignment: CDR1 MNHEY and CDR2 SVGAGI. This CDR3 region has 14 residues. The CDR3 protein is CASSWAGFSYEQYF. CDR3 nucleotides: TGTGCCAGTAGTTGGGCGGGTTTCTCCTACGAGCAGTACTTC.

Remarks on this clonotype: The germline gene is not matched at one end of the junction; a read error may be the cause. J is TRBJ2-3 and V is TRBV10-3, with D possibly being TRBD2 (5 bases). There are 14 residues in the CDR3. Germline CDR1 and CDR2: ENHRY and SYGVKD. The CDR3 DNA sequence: TGTGCCACCAGTGGACTCGTTAGCACAGATACGCAGTATTTT. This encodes CATSGLVSTDTQYF.

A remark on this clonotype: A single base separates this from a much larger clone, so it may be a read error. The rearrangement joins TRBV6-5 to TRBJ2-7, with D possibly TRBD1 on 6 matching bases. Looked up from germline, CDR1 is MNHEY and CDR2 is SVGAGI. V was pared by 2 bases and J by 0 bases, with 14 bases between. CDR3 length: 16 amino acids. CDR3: CASSYGRTVLSYEQYF. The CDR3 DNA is TGTGCCAGCAGTTACGGACGGACAGTTCTCTCCTACGAGCAGTACTTC.

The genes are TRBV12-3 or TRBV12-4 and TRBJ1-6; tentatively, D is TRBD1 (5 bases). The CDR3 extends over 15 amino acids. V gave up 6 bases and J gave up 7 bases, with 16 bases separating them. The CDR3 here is CASSSPGTKNSPLHF. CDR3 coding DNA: TGTGCCAGCAGCAGTCCTGGGACCAAGAATTCACCCCTCCACTTT.

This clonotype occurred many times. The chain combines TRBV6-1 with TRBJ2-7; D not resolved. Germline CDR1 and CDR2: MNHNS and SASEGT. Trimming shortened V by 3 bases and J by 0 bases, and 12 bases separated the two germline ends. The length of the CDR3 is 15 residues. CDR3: CASSDHGRSSYEQYF. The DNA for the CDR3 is TGTGCCAGCAGTGATCACGGACGCAGCTCCTACGAGCAGTACTTC.

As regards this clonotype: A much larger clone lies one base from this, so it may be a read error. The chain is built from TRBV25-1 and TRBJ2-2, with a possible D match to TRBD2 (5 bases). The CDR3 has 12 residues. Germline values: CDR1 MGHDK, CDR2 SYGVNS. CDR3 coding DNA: TGTGCCAGCAGTTACGGTTCCGGGGAGCTGCTTTTT. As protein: CASSYGSGELLF. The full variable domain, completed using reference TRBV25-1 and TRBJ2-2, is EADIYQTPRYLVIGTGKKITLECSQTMGHDKMYWYQQDPGMELHLIHYSYGVNSTEKGDLSSESTVSRIRTEHFPLTLESARPSHTSQYLCASSYGSGELLFGEGSRLTVL.

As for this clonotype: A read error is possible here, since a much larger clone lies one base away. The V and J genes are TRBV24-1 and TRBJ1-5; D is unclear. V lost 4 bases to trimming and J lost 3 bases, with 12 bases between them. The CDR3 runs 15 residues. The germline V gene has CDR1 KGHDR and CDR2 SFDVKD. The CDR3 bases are TGTGCCACCAGTGACCCTCGGACGGACAATCAGCCCCAGCATTTT. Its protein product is CATSDPRTDNQPQHF.

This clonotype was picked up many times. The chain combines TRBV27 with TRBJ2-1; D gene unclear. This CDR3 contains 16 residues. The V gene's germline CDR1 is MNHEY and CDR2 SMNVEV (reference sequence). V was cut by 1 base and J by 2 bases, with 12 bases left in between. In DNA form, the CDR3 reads TGTGCCAGCAGTTTATTAGGGTTTGCCACCTACAATGAGCAGTTCTTC. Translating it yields CASSLLGFATYNEQFF.

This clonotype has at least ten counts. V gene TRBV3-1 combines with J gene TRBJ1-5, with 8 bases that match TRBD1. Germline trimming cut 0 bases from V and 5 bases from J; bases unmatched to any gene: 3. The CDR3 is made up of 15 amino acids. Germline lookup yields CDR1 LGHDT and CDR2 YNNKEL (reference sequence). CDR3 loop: CASSQDAGGYQPQHF. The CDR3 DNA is TGTGCCAGCAGCCAAGATGCAGGGGGCTATCAGCCCCAGCATTTT. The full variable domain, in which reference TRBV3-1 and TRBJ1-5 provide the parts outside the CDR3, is DTAVSQTPKYLVTQMGNDKSIKCEQNLGHDTMYWYKQDSKKFLKIMFSYNNKELIINETVPNRFSPKSPDKAHLNLHINSLELGDSAVYFCASSQDAGGYQPQHFGDGTRLSIL.

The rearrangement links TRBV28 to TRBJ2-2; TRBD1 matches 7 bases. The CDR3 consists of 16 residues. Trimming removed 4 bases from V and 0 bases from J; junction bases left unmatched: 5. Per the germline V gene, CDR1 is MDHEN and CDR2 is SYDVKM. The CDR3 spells CASSSLGQANTGELFF. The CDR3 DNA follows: TGTGCCAGCAGTTCTCTTGGACAGGCGAACACCGGGGAGCTGTTTTTT.

In DNA form, the CDR3 reads TGTGCCAGCAGGACCGACAGGGGCGGGGAGACCCAGTACTTC. This sequence encodes CASRTDRGGETQYF. This chain connects TRBV7-3 to TRBJ2-5, with 8 bases identical to TRBD1. With 6 bases clipped from V and 5 bases from J, the junction kept 8 bases outside the gene matches. Germline CDR1 and CDR2: SGHTA and FQGTGA. CDR3 length: 14 amino acids.

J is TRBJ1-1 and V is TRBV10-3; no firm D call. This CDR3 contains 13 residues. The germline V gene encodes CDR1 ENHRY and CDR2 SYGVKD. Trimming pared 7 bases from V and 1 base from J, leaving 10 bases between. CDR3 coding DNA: TGTGCCATCAAAGTTGAGGGGAACACTGAAGCTTTCTTT. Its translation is CAIKVEGNTEAFF.

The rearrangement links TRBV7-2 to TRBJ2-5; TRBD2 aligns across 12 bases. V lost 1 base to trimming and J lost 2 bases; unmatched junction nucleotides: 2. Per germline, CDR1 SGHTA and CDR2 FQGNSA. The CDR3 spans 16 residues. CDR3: CASSLVLAGGQETQYF. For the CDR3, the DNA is TGTGCCAGCAGCTTAGTTCTAGCGGGAGGGCAAGAGACCCAGTACTTC.